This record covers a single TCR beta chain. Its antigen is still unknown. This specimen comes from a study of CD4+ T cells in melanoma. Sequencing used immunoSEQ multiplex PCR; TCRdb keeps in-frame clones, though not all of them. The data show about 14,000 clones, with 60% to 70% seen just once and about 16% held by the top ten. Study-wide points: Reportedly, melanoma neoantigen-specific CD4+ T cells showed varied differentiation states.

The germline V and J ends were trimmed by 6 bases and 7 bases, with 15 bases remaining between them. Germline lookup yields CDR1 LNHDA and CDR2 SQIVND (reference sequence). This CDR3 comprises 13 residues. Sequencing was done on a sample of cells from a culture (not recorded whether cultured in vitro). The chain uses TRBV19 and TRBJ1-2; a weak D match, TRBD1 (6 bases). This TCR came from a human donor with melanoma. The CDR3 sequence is CASRETGSGGYTF. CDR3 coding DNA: TGTGCCAGTAGAGAAACAGGGTCCGGTGGCTACACCTTC.